The 10 T cell receptor beta chains reported below all come from one sample, sequenced in a study of neoadjuvant anti-PD-1 for oral cavity cancer. Described time point: after neoadjuvant nivolumab, at surgical resection. Here immunoSEQ multiplex PCR was the method, and the copy in TCRdb shows in-frame clones only, minus some. Of 55,000 to 80,000 clones in the sample, 85% to 90% were seen once. The specimen was PBMCs, collected after nivolumab (anti-PD-1) treatment. The source is a person between 40 and 85 years old with oral cavity squamous cell carcinoma.

The rearrangement joins TRBV2 to TRBJ2-1; D is undetermined. The CDR3 spans 14 residues. Germline loops: CDR1 SNHLY, CDR2 FYNNEI. Trimming took 3 bases from V and 1 from J, leaving 7 bases between them. CDR3 nucleotides: TGTGCCAGCAGTGATGCGCCGTCCTACAATGAGCAGTTCTTC. Translation gives CASSDAPSYNEQFF.

The chain is built from TRBV4-1 and TRBJ2-2; tentatively, D is TRBD1 (6 bases). V lost 1 base and J lost 6, with 15 bases in between. Germline values: CDR1 MGHRA, CDR2 YSYEKL. The CDR3 covers 16 residues. CDR3 in amino acids: CASSQARLGAPGELFF. CDR3 coding DNA: TGCGCCAGCAGCCAAGCGAGGTTGGGGGCCCCCGGGGAGCTGTTTTTT.

The rearrangement joins TRBV13 to TRBJ1-3; 8 nucleotides line up with TRBD1. There are 16 residues in the CDR3. In germline, CDR1 is PRHDT, CDR2 FYEKMQ (reference sequence). After removal of 5 bases from V and 0 bases from J, the junction contained 6 bases not matched to a gene. As DNA, the CDR3 is TGTGCCAGCAGCATGGGACAGGCGATCTCTGGAAACACCATATATTTT. Translating it yields CASSMGQAISGNTIYF.

CDR3 nucleotide sequence: TGTGCCAGCATTCTAAGCGGGAGGCATACGCAGTATTTT. The encoded protein is CASILSGRHTQYF. The rearrangement links TRBV6-5 to TRBJ2-3; 9 bases match TRBD2. The CDR3 consists of 13 residues. V shed 7 bases, J shed 7 bases, and the junction held 6 bases outside the gene matches. Germline lookup yields CDR1 MNHEY and CDR2 SVGAGI.

This chain uses TRBV7-8 with TRBJ1-1, with 7 bases identical to TRBD1. Germline CDR1 reads SGHVS; CDR2 reads FQNEAQ. J lost 3 bases, V lost 4 bases, and 8 bases had no gene match. This CDR3 is built from 15 residues. This chain's CDR3 is CASSSDRTSYTEAFF. The CDR3 coding sequence is TGTGCCAGCAGCTCGGACAGGACGAGTTACACTGAAGCTTTCTTT.

The rearrangement links TRBV11-2 to TRBJ2-5, with D uncertain. CDR3 size: 13 residues. V was trimmed by 6 bases and J by 0 bases, leaving 8 bases between them. Germline V gene sequence: CDR1 SGHAT, CDR2 FQNNGV. The CDR3 sequence is CASSRSYQETQYF. CDR3 DNA: TGTGCCAGCAGTAGGTCGTACCAAGAGACCCAGTACTTC. Variable domain in full (rest from reference TRBV11-2 and TRBJ2-5): EAGVAQSPRYKIIEKRQSVAFWCNPISGHATLYWYQQILGQGPKLLIQFQNNGVVDDSQLPKDRFSAERLKGVDSTLKIQPAKLEDSAVYLCASSRSYQETQYFGPGTRLLVL.

V is TRBV5-1 and J is TRBJ1-2; TRBD1 agrees at 8 bases. This CDR3 region has 13 residues. Looked up from germline, CDR1 is SGHRS and CDR2 is YFSETQ. V gave up 5 bases and J gave up 8 bases; unmatched junction bases: 8. CDR3 bases: TGCGCCAGCAGAACCGAAGACAGGGGAGGCTACACCTTC. Encoded protein: CASRTEDRGGYTF.

The chain is built from TRBV2 and TRBJ1-5, with D maybe TRBD1 (5 bases). The V gene's germline CDR1 is SNHLY and CDR2 FYNNEI. Trimming took 5 bases from V and 1 from J, leaving 9 bases between them. The CDR3 length is 14 residues. CDR3 protein: CASSPRDSNQPQHF. The CDR3 region has the DNA TGTGCCAGCAGTCCCCGGGACAGCAATCAGCCCCAGCATTTT. Full variable domain (outside the CDR3, taken from reference TRBV2 and TRBJ1-5): EPEVTQTPSHQVTQMGQEVILRCVPISNHLYFYWYRQILGQKVEFLVSFYNNEISEKSEIFDDQFSVERPDGSNFTLKIRSTKLEDSAMYFCASSPRDSNQPQHFGDGTRLSIL.

This chain links TRBV5-1 with TRBJ2-1; D may be TRBD2 (5 bases). Trimming pared 0 bases from V and 5 bases from J, leaving 15 bases between. The CDR3 runs to 16 residues. Germline V CDR1 and CDR2: SGHRS, YFSETQ. The CDR3 coding sequence is TGCGCCAGCAGCTTGGTCCTATCTAGCAGCCACAATGAGCAGTTCTTC. Encoded protein: CASSLVLSSSHNEQFF.

The V and J genes are TRBV20-1 and TRBJ1-5; D may be TRBD1 (5 bases). This CDR3 comprises 11 residues. V lost 4 bases and J 11 bases, leaving 12 bases between the germline ends. Germline CDR1 DFQATT, CDR2 SNEGSKA (reference sequence). The CDR3 reads CSAITGQAQHF. In DNA, the CDR3 is TGCAGTGCTATCACGGGGCAAGCCCAGCATTTT.